This T cell receptor beta chain was sequenced for a study of cytomegalovirus exposure and HLA in healthy donors. The assay was immunoSEQ multiplex PCR, and TCRdb's table has in-frame clones only and misses some. In the table there are tens of thousands of clones, around 96% of which are singletons. Sequenced input: PBMCs. This clonotype was obtained from a man in his thirties or forties in good health and CMV-seropositive.

CDR3 DNA: TGCGCCAGCAGCTTGATTCCCCCGGGACAGGGGTTGTACGAGCAGTACTTC. Its translation: CASSLIPPGQGLYEQYF. The rearrangement links TRBV5-1 to TRBJ2-7; the match to TRBD1 covers 10 bases. Germline CDR1 reads SGHRS; CDR2 reads YFSETQ. Unmatched junction bases numbered 11, after V lost 1 base and J lost 4 bases. The CDR3 has 17 residues. The full variable domain, completed using reference TRBV5-1 and TRBJ2-7, is KAGVTQTPRYLIKTRGQQVTLSCSPISGHRSVSWYQQTPGQGLQFLFEYFSETQRNKGNFPGRFSGRQFSNSRSEMNVSTLELGDSALYLCASSLIPPGQGLYEQYFGPGTRLTVT.